This T cell receptor beta chain was observed in a study of shared clonotypes between healthy human individuals. The assay was immunoSEQ multiplex PCR, and TCRdb's table has in-frame clones only and misses some. The top ten clones hold 0.39% of a sample with 2.3 million or so clones, over 85% of them seen once. For this clone: What it recognizes is unknown.

The CDR3 totals 15 residues. J was trimmed by 4 bases and V by 3 bases; bases with no gene match: 5. CDR1 and CDR2 from the germline V gene are SEHNR and FQNEAQ (reference sequence). Study-level findings and limits: Clonotypes not shared had lower generation probabilities than those common to all four donors. Blood alone was sampled, and tissue repertoires likely differ.

The receptor comes from a man between 18 and 29 years old in good health. Some clones in this sample may be carry-over from other donors' samples. The rearrangement links TRBV7-9 to TRBJ2-3; 9 nucleotides line up with TRBD2. Material: naive CD4+ T cells from PBMCs. Specified subset: CD45RA+ positively selected. The chain's CDR3 is CASSFIAGAADTQYF. The CDR3 DNA reads TGTGCCAGCAGCTTCATAGCGGGAGCGGCAGATACGCAGTATTTT. The whole variable domain, remainder taken from reference TRBV7-9 and TRBJ2-3, is DTGVSQNPRHKITKRGQNVTFRCDPISEHNRLYWYRQTLGQGPEFLTYFQNEAQLEKSRLLSDRFSAERPKGSFSTLEIQRTEQGDSAMYLCASSFIAGAADTQYFGPGTRLTVL.